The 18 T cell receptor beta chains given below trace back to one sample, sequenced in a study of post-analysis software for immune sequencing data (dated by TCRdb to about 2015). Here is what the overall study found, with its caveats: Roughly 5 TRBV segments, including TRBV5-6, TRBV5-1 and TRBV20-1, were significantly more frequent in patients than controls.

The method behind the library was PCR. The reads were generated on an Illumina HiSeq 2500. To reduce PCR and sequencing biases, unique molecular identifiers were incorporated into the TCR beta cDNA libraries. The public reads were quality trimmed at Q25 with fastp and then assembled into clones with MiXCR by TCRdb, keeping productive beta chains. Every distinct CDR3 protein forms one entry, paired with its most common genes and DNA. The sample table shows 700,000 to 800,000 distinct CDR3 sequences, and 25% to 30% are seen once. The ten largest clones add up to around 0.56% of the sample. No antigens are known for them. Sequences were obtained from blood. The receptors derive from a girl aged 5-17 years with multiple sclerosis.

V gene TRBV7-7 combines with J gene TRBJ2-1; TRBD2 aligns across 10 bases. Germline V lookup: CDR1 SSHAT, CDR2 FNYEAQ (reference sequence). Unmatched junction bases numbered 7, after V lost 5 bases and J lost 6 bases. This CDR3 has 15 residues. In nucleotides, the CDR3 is TGTGCCAGCAGCGCCCTAGCGGGAGTTTCCAATGAGCAGTTCTTC. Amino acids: CASSALAGVSNEQFF.

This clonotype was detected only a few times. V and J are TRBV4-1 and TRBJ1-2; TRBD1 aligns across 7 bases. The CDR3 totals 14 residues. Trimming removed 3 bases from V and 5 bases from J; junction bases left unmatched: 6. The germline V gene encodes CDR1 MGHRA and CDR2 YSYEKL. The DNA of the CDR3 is TGCGCCAGCAGCCACGAACAGGGGCGTTATGGCTACACCTTC. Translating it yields CASSHEQGRYGYTF.

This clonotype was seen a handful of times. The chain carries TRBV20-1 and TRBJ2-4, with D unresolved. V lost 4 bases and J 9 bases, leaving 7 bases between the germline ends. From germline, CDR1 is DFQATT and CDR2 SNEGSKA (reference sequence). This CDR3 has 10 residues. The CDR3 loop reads CSAIHSIQYF. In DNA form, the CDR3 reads TGCAGTGCTATCCATAGCATTCAGTACTTC.

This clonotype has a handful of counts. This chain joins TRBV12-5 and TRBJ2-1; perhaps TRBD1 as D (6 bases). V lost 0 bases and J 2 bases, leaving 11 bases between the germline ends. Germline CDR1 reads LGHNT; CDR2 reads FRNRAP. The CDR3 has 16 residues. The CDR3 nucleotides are TGTGCTAGTGGTTTGGTAGTGGGGGCTACCTACAATGAGCAGTTCTTC. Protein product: CASGLVVGATYNEQFF.

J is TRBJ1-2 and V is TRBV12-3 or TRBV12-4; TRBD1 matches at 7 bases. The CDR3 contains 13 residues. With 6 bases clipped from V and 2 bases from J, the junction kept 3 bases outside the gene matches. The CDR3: CASRWDRNYGYTF. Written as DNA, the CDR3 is TGTGCCAGCAGATGGGACAGAAACTATGGCTACACCTTC.

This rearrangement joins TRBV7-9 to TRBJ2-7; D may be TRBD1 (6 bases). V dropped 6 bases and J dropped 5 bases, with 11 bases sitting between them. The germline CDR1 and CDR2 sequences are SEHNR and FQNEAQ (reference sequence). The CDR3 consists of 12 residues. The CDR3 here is CASRQGSHEQYF. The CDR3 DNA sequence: TGTGCCAGCAGACAGGGTTCTCACGAGCAGTACTTC. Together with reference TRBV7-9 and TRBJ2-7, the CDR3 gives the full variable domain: DTGVSQNPRHKITKRGQNVTFRCDPISEHNRLYWYRQTLGQGPEFLTYFQNEAQLEKSRLLSDRFSAERPKGSFSTLEIQRTEQGDSAMYLCASRQGSHEQYFGPGTRLTVT.

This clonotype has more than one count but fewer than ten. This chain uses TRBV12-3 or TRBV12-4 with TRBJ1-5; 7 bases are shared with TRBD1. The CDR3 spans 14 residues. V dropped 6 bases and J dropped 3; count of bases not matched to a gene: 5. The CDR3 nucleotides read TGTGCCAGCAGCCGTGGGACAGACAATCAGCCCCAGCATTTT. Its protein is CASSRGTDNQPQHF.

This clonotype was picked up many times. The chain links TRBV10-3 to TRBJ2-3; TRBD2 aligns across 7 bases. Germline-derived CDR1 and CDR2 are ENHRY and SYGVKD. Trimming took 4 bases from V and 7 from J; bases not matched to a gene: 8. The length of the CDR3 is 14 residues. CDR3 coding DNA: TGTGCCATCAGTGCTAGCGGCATTACCTATACGCAGTATTTT. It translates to CAISASGITYTQYF.

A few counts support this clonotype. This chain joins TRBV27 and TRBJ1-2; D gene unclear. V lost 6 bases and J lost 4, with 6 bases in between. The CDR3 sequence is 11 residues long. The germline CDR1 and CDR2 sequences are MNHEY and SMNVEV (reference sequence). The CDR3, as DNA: TGTGCCAGCAGCGGCAGCTATGGCTACACCTTC. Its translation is CASSGSYGYTF.

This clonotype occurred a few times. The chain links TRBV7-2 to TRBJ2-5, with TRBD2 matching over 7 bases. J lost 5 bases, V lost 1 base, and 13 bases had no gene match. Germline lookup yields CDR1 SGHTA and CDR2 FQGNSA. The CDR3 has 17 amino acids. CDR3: CASSLVLSAGVGETQYF. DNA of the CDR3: TGTGCCAGCAGCTTAGTTTTATCGGCGGGAGTGGGGGAGACCCAGTACTTC. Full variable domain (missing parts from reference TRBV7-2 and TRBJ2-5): GAGVSQSPSNKVTEKGKDVELRCDPISGHTALYWYRQSLGQGLEFLIYFQGNSAPDKSGLPSDRFSAERTGGSVSTLTIQRTQQEDSAVYLCASSLVLSAGVGETQYFGPGTRLLVL.

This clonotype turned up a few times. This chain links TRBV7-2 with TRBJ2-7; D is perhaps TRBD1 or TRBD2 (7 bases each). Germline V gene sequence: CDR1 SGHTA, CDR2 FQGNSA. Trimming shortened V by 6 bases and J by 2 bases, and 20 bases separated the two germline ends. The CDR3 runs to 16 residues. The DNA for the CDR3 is TGTGCCAGCAGTCCCAGGGGGGGGAGCGGACCCTACGAGCAGTACTTC. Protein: CASSPRGGSGPYEQYF.

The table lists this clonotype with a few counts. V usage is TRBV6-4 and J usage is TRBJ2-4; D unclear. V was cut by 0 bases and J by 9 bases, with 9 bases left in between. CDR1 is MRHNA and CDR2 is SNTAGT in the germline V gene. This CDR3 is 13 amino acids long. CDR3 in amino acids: CASSDSIYGIQYF. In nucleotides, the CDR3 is TGTGCCAGCAGTGACTCGATATATGGCATTCAGTACTTC.

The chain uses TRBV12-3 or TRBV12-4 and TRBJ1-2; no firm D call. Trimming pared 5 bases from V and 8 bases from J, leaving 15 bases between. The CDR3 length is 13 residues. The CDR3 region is CASSPLEYWGYTF. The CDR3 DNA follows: TGTGCCAGCAGTCCTCTCGAATACTGGGGCTACACCTTC.

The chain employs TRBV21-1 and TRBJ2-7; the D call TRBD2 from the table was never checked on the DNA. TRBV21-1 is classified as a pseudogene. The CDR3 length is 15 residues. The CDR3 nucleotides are TGTGCCAGCAGCATTAAGCGTGGAGGGGCCTACGAGCAGTACTTC. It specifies CASSIKRGGAYEQYF.

For the CDR3, the DNA is TGCAGTGCTAGAGATATTGCACTAGTCGGCGATGAGCAGTACTTC. This codes for CSARDIALVGDEQYF. V and J are TRBV20-1 and TRBJ2-7; TRBD2 is a possible D gene (5 bases). The V and J ends lost 0 bases and 7 bases respectively, with 19 bases between them. The CDR3 contains 15 residues. Germline V lookup: CDR1 DFQATT, CDR2 SNEGSKA (reference sequence).

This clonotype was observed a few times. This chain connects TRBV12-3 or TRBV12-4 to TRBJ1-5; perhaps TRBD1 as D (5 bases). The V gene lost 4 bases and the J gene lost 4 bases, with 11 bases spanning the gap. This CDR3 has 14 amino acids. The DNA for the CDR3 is TGTGCCAGCAGTTCCGGAGCAGGGAATCAGCCCCAGCATTTT. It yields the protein CASSSGAGNQPQHF.

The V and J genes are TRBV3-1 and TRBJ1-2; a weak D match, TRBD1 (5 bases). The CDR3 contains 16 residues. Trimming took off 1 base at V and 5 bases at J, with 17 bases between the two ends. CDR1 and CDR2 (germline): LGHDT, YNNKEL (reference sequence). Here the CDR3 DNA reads TGTGCCAGCAGCCAAGGCCTGCGAGGGGTGAAATATGGCTACACCTTC. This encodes CASSQGLRGVKYGYTF.

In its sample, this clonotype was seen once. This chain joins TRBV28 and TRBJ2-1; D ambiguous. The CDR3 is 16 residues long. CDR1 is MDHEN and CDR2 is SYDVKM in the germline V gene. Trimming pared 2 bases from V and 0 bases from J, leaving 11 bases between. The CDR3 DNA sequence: TGTGCCAGCAGTTTAGGAGCCCTAAGCTCCTACAATGAGCAGTTCTTC. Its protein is CASSLGALSSYNEQFF.